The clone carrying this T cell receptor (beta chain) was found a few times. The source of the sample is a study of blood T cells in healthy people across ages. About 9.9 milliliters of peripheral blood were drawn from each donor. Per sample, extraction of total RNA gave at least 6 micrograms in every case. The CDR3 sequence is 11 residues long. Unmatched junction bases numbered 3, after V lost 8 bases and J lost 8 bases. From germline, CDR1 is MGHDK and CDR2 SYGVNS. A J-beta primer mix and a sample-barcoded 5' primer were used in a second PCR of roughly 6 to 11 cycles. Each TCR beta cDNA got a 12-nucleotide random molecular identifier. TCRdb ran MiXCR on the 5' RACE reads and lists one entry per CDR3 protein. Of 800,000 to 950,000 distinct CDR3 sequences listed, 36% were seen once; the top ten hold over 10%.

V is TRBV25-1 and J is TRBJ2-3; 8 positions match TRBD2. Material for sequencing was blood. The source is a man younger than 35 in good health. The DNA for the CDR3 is TGTGCCAGCCGGAGCGGGGGTACGCAGTATTTT. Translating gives CASRSGGTQYF.